These T cell receptor beta chains were read from a single sample in a study of blood T cell repertoires in COVID-19. Repertoires were generated with immunoSEQ multiplex PCR, while TCRdb's copy carries only in-frame clones and drops some. The sample lists over 200,000 clones, approximately 88% occurring once. Sequencing used peripheral blood. These receptors came from a man aged 35 to 55 with acute or convalescent COVID-19. The CDR3 runs from the conserved cysteine through the conserved F or W. Fields, in order: V gene, J gene, clone size, D gene, CDR3 protein, CDR3 DNA. A D gene is named only where the DNA matches it firmly. A clone size is listed for some rows: how often the clone was seen (once, few, many), or a class if it is expanded.

>TRBV3-1/TRBV3-2|TRBJ1-4|-|TRBD1
CASSPRQGSNEKLFF
TGTGCCAGCAGCCCTCGACAGGGGAGCAATGAAAAACTGTTTTTT
>TRBV10-3|TRBJ1-2|-|-
CAISAGRANYGYTF
TGTGCCATCAGTGCGGGCAGGGCTAACTATGGCTACACCTTC
>TRBV12-5|TRBJ2-4|-|-
CASGLVLGRTDDKNIQYF
TGTGCTAGTGGTTTGGTGTTAGGAAGGACAGACGACAAAAACATTCAGTACTTC
>TRBV9|TRBJ2-2|few|TRBD2
CASSVVSGSTGELFF
TGTGCCAGCAGCGTAGTTAGCGGGAGCACCGGGGAGCTGTTTTTT
>TRBV4-2|TRBJ2-1|-|TRBD2
CASSLGTSVVEQFF
TGTGCCAGCAGCCTCGGGACTAGTGTAGTTGAGCAGTTCTTC
>TRBV5-1|TRBJ2-3|-|TRBD2
CASSLRPGTSGGTDTQYF
TGCGCCAGCAGCTTGAGGCCCGGGACTAGCGGGGGCACAGATACGCAGTATTTT
>TRBV7-6|TRBJ2-1|many|TRBD2
CASSLLAGGSSYNEQFF
TGTGCCAGCAGCTTGCTAGCGGGAGGGAGCTCCTACAATGAGCAGTTCTTC
>TRBV5-1|TRBJ1-1|-|TRBD1
CASSDRDRGNTEAFF
TGCGCCAGCAGCGACCGGGACAGGGGGAACACTGAAGCTTTCTTT
>TRBV7-8|TRBJ2-3|-|TRBD1
CASSLLPGTGSTDTQYF
TGTGCCAGCAGCTTACTGCCCGGGACAGGCAGCACAGATACGCAGTATTTT
>TRBV27|TRBJ1-4|-|-
CASRRQFSTNEKLFF
TGTGCCAGCAGAAGACAGTTCTCAACTAATGAAAAACTGTTTTTT
>TRBV30|TRBJ2-5|-|TRBD2
CAWNRGRVSGSNPETQYF
TGTGCCTGGAACCGGGGGCGCGTAAGCGGGAGTAACCCGGAGACCCAGTACTTC
>TRBV5-4|TRBJ2-2|-|TRBD2
CASSPGTSGSIRTGELFF
TGTGCCAGCAGCCCCGGGACTAGCGGGTCGATCCGAACCGGGGAGCTGTTTTTT
>TRBV7-9|TRBJ2-3|-|-
CASSLVSGGKTDTQYF
TGTGCCAGCAGCTTAGTCTCGGGGGGCAAGACAGATACGCAGTATTTT
>TRBV9|TRBJ1-2|-|-
CASSDIRLQGNYGYTF
TGTGCCAGCAGCGATATTAGACTTCAGGGTAACTATGGCTACACCTTC
>TRBV28|TRBJ1-1|-|TRBD1
CASSLPQGAGRAFF
TGTGCCAGCAGTTTGCCCCAGGGGGCCGGGAGAGCTTTCTTT
>TRBV5-1|TRBJ2-1|-|TRBD2
CASRWTSGSSYNEQFF
TGCGCCAGCCGGTGGACTAGCGGAAGCTCCTACAATGAGCAGTTCTTC
>TRBV3-1/TRBV3-2|TRBJ2-1|-|-
CASSQDPRRASANNEQFF
TGTGCCAGCAGCCAAGATCCAAGAAGGGCTAGCGCGAACAATGAGCAGTTCTTC
>TRBV12-3/TRBV12-4|TRBJ1-2|-|-
CASSPPGTF
TGTGCCAGCAGTCCGCCCGGCACCTTC
>TRBV28|TRBJ1-2|-|TRBD1
CASIPGQGSFKGYTF
TGTGCCAGCATACCGGGACAGGGGAGCTTTAAAGGCTACACCTTC
>TRBV5-1|TRBJ2-7|-|TRBD2
CASSLGLAGGNNYEQYF
TGCGCCAGCAGCCTGGGACTAGCGGGAGGTAATAACTACGAGCAGTACTTC
>TRBV28|TRBJ2-5|-|-
CASSFTLGVSKETQYF
TGTGCCAGCAGTTTTACCCTAGGTGTGTCGAAAGAGACCCAGTACTTC